This T cell receptor beta chain was identified during a study of CD4 T cells in relation to SARS-CoV-2 and coronaviruses. Some clones are missing from TCRdb's copy, which holds only in-frame ones; the method was immunoSEQ multiplex PCR. The sample holds about 22,000 clones, over 75% seen once. Details on this clone: Its antigen is not known.

Study outcomes and limitations: The cross-reactivity analysis covered only spike protein, not other viral proteins.

CD4+ T cells from unexposed donors were obtained before the COVID-19 pandemic (2011-2018). After more than eight days of culture, CD4+ T cells were isolated. Unexposed-donor CD4+ T cells were probed with SARS-CoV-2 S/N and four cold-coronavirus spikes, cells permitting. This CDR3 has 17 amino acids. Germline V gene lookup returns CDR1 KGHSH and CDR2 LQKENI. The V gene lost 3 bases and the J gene lost 1 base, with 13 bases spanning the gap. The chain employs TRBV18 and TRBJ2-6; D is uncertain. Sample: CD4+ T cells from PBMCs, cultured in vitro. This sequence originates from a human donor in good health. The CDR3 is CASSPSRTGSGANVLTF. The DNA of the CDR3 is TGTGCCAGCTCACCGTCGAGAACCGGGTCTGGGGCCAACGTCCTGACTTTC.